This T cell receptor (beta chain) came from a study of blood T cell repertoires in COVID-19. The overall study: The analysed material was cDNA or gDNA that came from T cells, B-cell-depleted T cells, or PBMCs.

Per the original methods: Counts of nucleated cells, estimated from reference gene primer amplification, were obtained. This table comes from immunoSEQ multiplex PCR, and its TCRdb copy is limited to in-frame clones, with some not included. V and J calls and clone size follow that table, whereas D and trimming were derived from the DNA. The sample yields about 54,000 clones, almost 90% seen once. The CDR3 loop spans 13 amino acids. Germline CDR1 MNHEY, CDR2 SMNVEV (reference sequence). With 6 bases removed from V and 2 bases from J, the gap between germline ends came to 8 bases. The sequencing sample was made of peripheral blood. The chain employs TRBV27 and TRBJ1-5, with D possibly TRBD1 on 6 matching bases. The TCR comes from a man aged 55 to 69 with active COVID-19. The CDR3 here is CASRGAGNQPQHF. In nucleotides, the CDR3 is TGTGCCAGCAGGGGGGCGGGCAATCAGCCCCAGCATTTT.